The next 32 T cell receptor beta chains were all read from a single sample in a study of human T cells and chemical hapten exposure. Documented time point: patch test 1, 2 weeks after DPC sensitization. Sample treatment: therapeutic diphenylcyclopropenone sensitization with weekly scalp DPC. One entry per CDR3 protein, called by TCRdb with MiXCR from the RACE reads. This table has about 380,000 distinct CDR3 sequences, approximately 5.1% appearing once. Here the sequenced sample was whole blood, taken in connection with sensitization to the hapten diphenylcyclopropenone (DPC). These receptors all stem from a woman between 50 and 59 years old with alopecia areata. Some clones in this sample may be carry-over from other donors' samples.

This clonotype came up a few times. The V gene is TRBV7-8, the J gene TRBJ2-1, with TRBD2 matching over 8 bases. Germline loops: CDR1 SGHVS, CDR2 FQNEAQ. Losses at the gene ends were 3 bases for V and 3 bases for J; bases not matched to a gene: 7. The CDR3 spans 16 residues. CDR3 residues: CASSLGTSRYYNEQFF. The DNA of the CDR3 is TGTGCCAGCAGCTTGGGGACTAGTCGTTACTACAATGAGCAGTTCTTC.

The chain links TRBV25-1 to TRBJ1-3; maybe TRBD1 (5 bases). This CDR3 contains 16 residues. CDR1 and CDR2 from the germline V gene are MGHDK and SYGVNS. V was trimmed by 1 base and J by 0 bases, leaving 10 bases between them. DNA for the CDR3: TGTGCCAGCAGTGAATGGGGGATCCTCTCTGGAAACACCATATATTTT. This translates into CASSEWGILSGNTIYF. Using reference TRBV25-1 and TRBJ1-3 for the parts outside the CDR3, the full variable domain is EADIYQTPRYLVIGTGKKITLECSQTMGHDKMYWYQQDPGMELHLIHYSYGVNSTEKGDLSSESTVSRIRTEHFPLTLESARPSHTSQYLCASSEWGILSGNTIYFGEGSWLTVV.

The chain recombines TRBV7-9 with TRBJ2-7; D remains unclear. The CDR3 is 13 amino acids. CDR1 is SEHNR, CDR2 FQNEAQ, per germline (reference sequence). Trimming removed 5 bases from V and 2 bases from J, with 10 bases in between. CDR3 sequence (DNA): TGTGCCAGCAGCCTACCGGCACCCTACGAGCAGTACTTC. Encoded protein: CASSLPAPYEQYF. The variable domain in full, with the rest retrieved from reference TRBV7-9 and TRBJ2-7, is DTGVSQNPRHKITKRGQNVTFRCDPISEHNRLYWYRQTLGQGPEFLTYFQNEAQLEKSRLLSDRFSAERPKGSFSTLEIQRTEQGDSAMYLCASSLPAPYEQYFGPGTRLTVT.

The table lists this clonotype with many counts. The chain carries TRBV20-1 and TRBJ2-7; 7 bases fit TRBD2. The junction had 14 bases not matched to a gene; V was cut back by 4 bases and J by 2 bases. Germline-derived CDR1 and CDR2 are DFQATT and SNEGSKA (reference sequence). The CDR3 contains 16 residues. This CDR3 is CSATPLGLAETYEQYF. The CDR3 DNA sequence: TGCAGTGCTACGCCCTTGGGCCTAGCGGAAACCTACGAGCAGTACTTC.

This sequence joins TRBV5-1 and TRBJ2-1; D is unresolved. Looked up from germline, CDR1 is SGHRS and CDR2 is YFSETQ. Trimming removed 4 bases from V and 1 base from J, with 12 bases in between. The CDR3 covers 15 residues. CDR3 loop: CASSLETASYNEQFF. CDR3 nucleotide sequence: TGCGCCAGCAGCCTCGAAACAGCTTCCTACAATGAGCAGTTCTTC.

This clonotype was seen a handful of times. The rearrangement joins TRBV7-7 to TRBJ1-4, with 11 bases lining up with TRBD1. Germline CDR1 is SSHAT and CDR2 is FNYEAQ (reference sequence). CDR3 size: 14 residues. V was pared by 4 bases and J by 7 bases, with 2 bases of the junction left unmatched. CDR3 sequence reads: CASSSGTGGEKLFF. DNA of the CDR3: TGTGCCAGCAGCTCCGGGACAGGGGGTGAAAAACTGTTTTTT.

This clonotype came up many times. This chain connects TRBV10-3 to TRBJ2-7, with D maybe TRBD2 (5 bases). The CDR3 totals 13 residues. V lost 6 bases, J lost 0 bases, and 9 bases lay in between. Germline-derived CDR1 and CDR2 are ENHRY and SYGVKD. The CDR3 DNA follows: TGTGCCATCAGCCCGGACTTCTCCTACGAGCAGTACTTC. Protein sequence: CAISPDFSYEQYF.

This clonotype has only a few counts. The rearrangement uses TRBV27 and TRBJ2-7, with a weak D call TRBD2 (7 bases). CDR3 length: 13 residues. The V gene lost 8 bases and the J gene lost 7 bases, with 18 bases spanning the gap. CDR1 is MNHEY and CDR2 is SMNVEV in the germline V gene (reference sequence). CDR3 sequence (DNA): TGTGCCAGCTGGGGAGGGGGGCCAAGGGAGCAGTACTTC. It translates to CASWGGGPREQYF.

This clonotype appeared many times. The gene calls are TRBV7-9 and TRBJ2-2; unclear D gene. Germline V gene data show CDR1 as SEHNR and CDR2 as FQNEAQ (reference sequence). Trimming shortened V by 6 bases and J by 3 bases, and 11 bases separated the two germline ends. This CDR3 is built from 14 residues. This CDR3 reads CASRLPADTGELFF. The DNA of the CDR3 is TGTGCCAGCAGGTTACCGGCAGACACCGGGGAGCTGTTTTTT.

In regard to this clonotype: A much larger clone differs from this one at a single base, so this may be a read error. This rearrangement joins TRBV2 to TRBJ1-5; D is unclear. Trimming removed 1 base from V and 7 bases from J, with 11 bases in between. Germline CDR1 is SNHLY and CDR2 is FYNNEI. The CDR3 spans 14 residues. The CDR3, as DNA: TGTGCCAGCAGTGAAGTGGCAGAGAAACAGCCCCAGCATTTT. It specifies CASSEVAEKQPQHF.

V gene TRBV20-1 combines with J gene TRBJ2-3, with TRBD2 identical over 7 bases. Trimming cost V 7 bases and J 0 bases; bases outside gene matches: 10. CDR1 DFQATT and CDR2 SNEGSKA come from the germline V gene (reference sequence). The CDR3 is made up of 15 amino acids. CDR3 sequence reads: CSGAPGTTSTDTQYF. CDR3 coding DNA: TGCAGTGGCGCCCCAGGGACTACTAGCACAGATACGCAGTATTTT.

This clonotype showed up many times. The rearrangement links TRBV4-1 to TRBJ2-1, with D possibly TRBD1 on 5 matching bases. V was cut by 0 bases and J by 1 base, with 10 bases left in between. This CDR3 has 16 amino acids. Germline CDR1 reads MGHRA; CDR2 reads YSYEKL. The CDR3 loop reads CASSQDSGPSYNEQFF. The CDR3 nucleotides read TGCGCCAGCAGCCAAGATTCAGGGCCGTCCTACAATGAGCAGTTCTTC.

This clonotype was detected many times. This chain uses TRBV24-1 with TRBJ1-5; D is undetermined. Germline V gene lookup returns CDR1 KGHDR and CDR2 SFDVKD. Trimming took 9 bases from V and 3 from J, leaving 11 bases between them. The CDR3 is 13 residues long. CDR3 region: CATQDRINQPQHF. The DNA of the CDR3 is TGTGCCACCCAGGACCGAATCAATCAGCCCCAGCATTTT.

This clonotype was counted at least ten times. The CDR3 nucleotides are TGTGCCACCAGTGAGAATAGCGGGGGGTCGACAGATACGCAGTATTTT. Its translation: CATSENSGGSTDTQYF. The chain is built from TRBV24-1 and TRBJ2-3; TRBD2 aligns across 10 bases. The CDR3 runs 16 residues. V was pared by 4 bases and J by 3 bases, with 6 bases of the junction left unmatched. Germline CDR1 is KGHDR and CDR2 is SFDVKD.

This clonotype was observed a handful of times. This chain links TRBV29-1 with TRBJ1-4, with D hard to call. This CDR3 comprises 11 residues. CDR1 is SQVTM and CDR2 is ANQGSEA in the germline V gene. Trimming removed 6 bases from V and 12 bases from J, with 14 bases in between. This CDR3 is CSVTSSTELFF. The CDR3 coding sequence is TGCAGCGTCACGTCGTCGACTGAACTGTTTTTT.

Only a few counts were recorded for this clonotype. The rearrangement joins TRBV3-1 to TRBJ2-5; 14 bases fit TRBD2. Germline loops: CDR1 LGHDT, CDR2 YNNKEL (reference sequence). CDR3 size: 18 residues. The V and J ends lost 1 base and 2 bases, in that order; junction bases with no gene match: 6. The CDR3, as DNA: TGTGCCAGCAGCCAAGGCGGACTAGCGGGAGGTCTGCAAGAGACCCAGTACTTC. Translation gives CASSQGGLAGGLQETQYF.

In this sample, this clonotype turned up many times. The V call is TRBV10-3, the J call TRBJ2-7; the D gene could be TRBD1 or TRBD2 (5 bases each). Trimming removed 4 bases from V and 2 bases from J, with 12 bases in between. From germline, CDR1 is ENHRY and CDR2 SYGVKD. This CDR3 is built from 14 residues. As DNA, the CDR3 is TGTGCCATCAGTGTTGGGACGGAGACCTACGAGCAGTACTTC. It translates to CAISVGTETYEQYF.

With respect to this clonotype: Since a much larger clone is just one base distant, this may be a read error. The V call is TRBV7-3, the J call TRBJ1-1; 7 nucleotides line up with TRBD1. The CDR3 extends over 13 amino acids. The germline CDR1 and CDR2 sequences are SGHTA and FQGTGA. This chain's CDR3 is CARSLTGTAEAFF. DNA of the CDR3: TGTGCCAGAAGCTTAACAGGGACAGCTGAAGCTTTCTTT.

This clonotype was detected many times. This rearrangement joins TRBV12-3 or TRBV12-4 to TRBJ1-2; D gene unclear. The CDR3 has 12 amino acids. V was clipped by 8 bases and J by 8 bases, with 15 bases between them. This chain's CDR3 is CASCVIPGGYTF. The DNA for the CDR3 is TGTGCCAGCTGCGTAATACCAGGAGGCTACACCTTC.

Many counts were recorded for this clonotype. V is TRBV12-3 or TRBV12-4 and J is TRBJ1-1; D gene uncertain. This CDR3 contains 13 residues. The V gene lost 1 base and the J gene lost 6 bases, with 9 bases spanning the gap. The CDR3: CASSLGVDPEAFF. CDR3 bases: TGTGCCAGCAGTTTAGGAGTTGACCCTGAAGCTTTCTTT.

Ten or more counts support this clonotype. The CDR3 nucleotides read TGTGCCAGCAGCCCCCGACAGGGGCGGTACACAGATACGCAGTATTTT. Translating it yields CASSPRQGRYTDTQYF. The rearrangement links TRBV28 to TRBJ2-3; 8 nucleotides line up with TRBD1. V gave up 6 bases and J gave up 2 bases; unmatched junction bases: 10. The germline V gene has CDR1 MDHEN and CDR2 SYDVKM. The CDR3 is 16 amino acids. The whole variable domain, filled in from reference TRBV28 and TRBJ2-3, reads DVKVTQSSRYLVKRTGEKVFLECVQDMDHENMFWYRQDPGLGLRLIYFSYDVKMKEKGDIPEGYSVSREKKERFSLILESASTNQTSMYLCASSPRQGRYTDTQYFGPGTRLTVL.

This clonotype showed up just a few times. The chain combines TRBV6-6 with TRBJ2-5, with 7 bases matching TRBD1. Trimming removed 4 bases from V and 2 bases from J; junction bases left unmatched: 10. The CDR3 contains 16 residues. The germline gives CDR1 MNHNY, CDR2 SVGAGI (reference sequence). The CDR3 sequence: CASSFPRQGRQETQYF. The CDR3 DNA follows: TGTGCCAGCAGTTTCCCGAGACAGGGAAGGCAAGAGACCCAGTACTTC.

The V and J genes are TRBV12-3 or TRBV12-4 and TRBJ2-1; D remains unclear. The CDR3 extends over 11 amino acids. The V and J ends lost 8 bases and 14 bases respectively, with 16 bases between them. CDR3 nucleotides: TGTGCCAGCGCGCTCGGCCGCCTCAAGTTCTTC. This codes for CASALGRLKFF.

Turning to this clonotype: Possible read error: a much larger clone is one base away. The genes are TRBV7-2 and TRBJ2-3; tentative D call: TRBD1 (6 bases). The CDR3 is 13 residues long. Germline loops: CDR1 SGHTA, CDR2 FQGNSA. V lost 8 bases, J lost 8 bases, and 17 bases lay in between. CDR3 in DNA: TGTGCCAGCCCCTCAGGGGATGGGGGTACGCAGTATTTT. Protein product: CASPSGDGGTQYF.

The V gene is TRBV3-1, the J gene TRBJ2-1; 9 nucleotides align to TRBD2. J gave up 9 bases and V 3 bases, and 9 bases lay outside the gene matches. Germline-derived CDR1 and CDR2 are LGHDT and YNNKEL (reference sequence). CDR3 length: 15 amino acids. Here the CDR3 DNA reads TGTGCCAGCAGCCAGGGGCGGGGGGGCCGCGGTGAGCAGTTCTTC. This sequence encodes CASSQGRGGRGEQFF.

There are many counts of this clonotype. The chain links TRBV12-3 or TRBV12-4 to TRBJ2-1; perhaps TRBD1 as D (6 bases). This CDR3 region has 12 residues. The ends were cut back, 5 bases at V and 14 bases at J, with 16 bases in the middle. The CDR3 loop reads CASSRPGQGEFF. The CDR3 DNA reads TGTGCCAGCAGTCGACCGGGACAAGGGGAGTTCTTC.

The J gene is TRBJ2-3, the V gene TRBV29-1; 7 bases fit TRBD1. The CDR3 is made up of 16 amino acids. V shed 6 bases, J shed 0 bases, and the junction held 12 bases outside the gene matches. Per the germline V gene, CDR1 is SQVTM and CDR2 is ANQGSEA. CDR3 bases: TGCAGCGTGGCTGGGACAGCTGATTTTAGCACAGATACGCAGTATTTT. This codes for CSVAGTADFSTDTQYF.

This clonotype was seen ten or more times. V gene TRBV5-1 combines with J gene TRBJ2-7; D gene uncertain. In germline, CDR1 is SGHRS, CDR2 YFSETQ. Trimming left V 5 bases short and J 1 base short, with 10 bases between. This CDR3 is built from 13 residues. The CDR3 nucleotides read TGCGCCAGCAGTCTGACACCTTCCTACGAGCAGTACTTC. It codes for CASSLTPSYEQYF.

Details on this clonotype: A much larger clone is a single base away; this may be a read error. The chain uses TRBV18 and TRBJ2-3; unclear D gene. CDR1 and CDR2 (germline): KGHSH, LQKENI. V lost 5 bases, J lost 3 bases, and 12 bases lay in between. The length of the CDR3 is 14 residues. For the CDR3, the DNA is TGTGCCAGCTCAACAGTAGGGCTAACAGATACGCAGTATTTT. Encoded protein: CASSTVGLTDTQYF.

A few counts support this clonotype. CDR3 sequence: CASSLGRGRGGANVLTF. CDR3 nucleotide sequence: TGTGCCAGCAGTTTAGGCAGGGGGCGCGGTGGGGCCAACGTCCTGACTTTC. The rearrangement joins TRBV12-3 or TRBV12-4 to TRBJ2-6, with 8 bases that match TRBD1. CDR3 size: 17 residues. V trimming: 1 base; J trimming: 3 bases; junction bases outside the gene matches: 5.

This clonotype was picked up many times. The chain joins TRBV11-2 to TRBJ1-2, with 8 bases lining up with TRBD1. Germline assignment: CDR1 SGHAT and CDR2 FQNNGV. CDR3 length: 14 residues. Trimming cost V 5 bases and J 4 bases; bases outside gene matches: 6. DNA of the CDR3: TGTGCCAGCAGCCCAGGGACAGGAGCCTATGGCTACACCTTC. Amino acids: CASSPGTGAYGYTF.

The chain has TRBV4-2 and TRBJ1-2; D is possibly TRBD1 (5 bases). CDR1 is LGHNA and CDR2 is YNFKEQ in the germline V gene. The CDR3 is 17 residues long. Trimming took off 0 bases at V and 4 bases at J, with 18 bases between the two ends. The CDR3, as DNA: TGTGCCAGCAGCCAAGAAGAGGGGAAGTCAGGGATCTATGGCTACACCTTC. This translates into CASSQEEGKSGIYGYTF.